This record covers a single TCR beta chain. Its specificity is not known. This specimen belongs to a study of Graves' ophthalmopathy and Graves' hyperthyroidism. Study-wide results and caveats: The model's ophthalmopathy progression predictions had about 71% sensitivity and 72% to 75% specificity.

This CDR3 has 12 residues. Germline values: CDR1 LNHDA, CDR2 SQIVND (reference sequence). Between the trimmed V and J ends, which lost 6 bases and 7 bases, there was a span of 12 bases. The diagnosis combined clinical symptoms, thyroxine, TRAb, thyroid ultrasound and orbital computed tomography scans. Amplification of TCR beta CDR3 regions used RNA transcripts. The library came from an HTBI-primed first-round RT-PCR and a second-round multiplex PCR. One entry per CDR3 protein results from TCRdb running MiXCR on the multiplex PCR reads. The sample has hundreds of thousands of distinct CDR3 sequences; approximately 22% are singletons.

This sequence joins TRBV19 and TRBJ1-1; D remains ambiguous. What was sequenced was peripheral blood. This TCR came from a woman aged 18 to 35 with stable Graves' hyperthyroidism. Some clones in this sample may be carry-over from other donors' samples. The CDR3 protein is CASSRFSIEAFF. CDR3 DNA sequence: TGTGCCAGTAGCCGTTTTAGCATTGAAGCTTTCTTT.